This T cell receptor beta chain was identified in a study of blood T cell repertoires in COVID-19 (TCRdb year 2020). Notes on the research overall: The collaborator samples originated in the United States, Italy and Spain and spanned the acute and convalescent phases of COVID-19. The material from the prospective study consisted of cDNA or gDNA derived from T cells, B-cell-depleted T cells, or PBMCs. A de-identified subject ID, COVID-19 status, age in years and sex were almost always included in the sample metadata. Subjects who had been exposed to COVID-19, were actively infected with it, or had recovered from it provided the deeply sampled blood TCRbeta repertoires that made up the dataset. Where HLA class I and class II types were available, the types were taken from metadata supplied by the sample provider, not from assay-based typing. The samples were drawn from two sources: the first 160 participants of the ongoing ImmuneRACE study, and 1,000 to 1,500 subjects contributed by 6 global collaborators. The repertoires were made available in a free public database intended to serve as a resource for research on the immune response to SARS-CoV-2. General study outcomes and caveats: How much clinical and demographic metadata was included differed by source and by participant, and the metadata was provided uncurated.

TCRbeta CDR3 regions were amplified from genomic DNA using the immunoSEQ Assay, a bias-controlled multiplex PCR. On the study's bioinformatics: The number of nucleated cells in each sample was estimated by amplification of reference gene primers within the assay. Sequence reads were collapsed and filtered to measure the absolute abundance of every unique TCRbeta CDR3 rearrangement. For each sample, productive Simpson clonality was calculated as the square root of Simpson's diversity index across productive rearrangements. In its TCRdb copy, this immuneACCESS table keeps in-frame sequences only and misses some clones. Where compared with another copy, unresolved V genes explain less than half of these, and the others have no known cause. From that table come the V and J calls and clone size; the DNA was used to work out D and trimming. The sample table holds around 250,000 clones, of which roughly 86% were seen once. The ten largest clonotypes hold 3.6% of the sample.

Turning to this clone: What antigen it recognizes has not been identified. No base qualities exist here, and no much larger clone lies one base off it.

Whole blood was collected in K2EDTA tubes by collaborating institutions according to the institutions' own protocols. For TCRbeta analysis, collaborators shipped samples in one of three forms: frozen whole blood, isolated PBMCs, or DNA extracted from either of those sample types. There are 15 amino acids in the CDR3, from cysteine to phenylalanine inclusive. This entry keeps only the CDR3 DNA: 45 bases, framed from base 1. Trimming removed 5 bases from V and 2 bases from J; the gene matches leave 5 bases unexplained. CDR1 and CDR2 (LNHDA, SQIVND) derive from the germline V gene (reference sequence).

Sequencing was done on a sample of peripheral blood. The chain is made from TRBV19 and TRBJ2-7, and 11 bases in between align with TRBD2. The sequence came from a man between 18 and 29 years old with active or convalescent COVID-19. The DNA sequence is as follows: TGTGCCAGTAGTCCTAGACTAGCGGGGACCTACGAGCAGTACTTC. This translates into CASSPRLAGTYEQYF.